Shown below are 3 T cell receptor beta chains from a single sample sequenced in a study of OX40 agonist ivuxolimab in advanced cancers. Profiling relied on immunoSEQ multiplex PCR, and the TCRdb table lists in-frame clones only, not all of them. The sample carries about 88,000 clones, roughly 89% recorded once. Here the sequenced sample was CD4+ or CD8+ T cells sorted from blood, taken in a trial of the OX40 agonist ivuxolimab. The receptors were gathered from an adult with an advanced solid tumor such as melanoma, head and neck, liver or kidney cancer.

This clone has only one observation. The chain uses TRBV25-1 and TRBJ2-5; 11 bases match TRBD1. V gave up 9 bases and J gave up 2 bases; unmatched junction bases: 8. The CDR3 contains 15 residues. Germline assignment: CDR1 MGHDK and CDR2 SYGVNS. CDR3 coding DNA: TGTGCCAGTCCCCAGGGGACAGGGGGGCAAGAGACCCAGTACTTC. This encodes CASPQGTGGQETQYF.

The chain combines TRBV27 with TRBJ2-1, with D unresolved. The CDR3 contains 15 residues. Germline values: CDR1 MNHEY, CDR2 SMNVEV (reference sequence). Trimming left V 7 bases short and J 9 bases short, with 22 bases between. CDR3 nucleotides: TGTGCCAGCACCCAGAAGTTCGGCGGAGTCGGTGAGCAGTTCTTC. It yields the protein CASTQKFGGVGEQFF.

This CDR3 is CASSYGRFTDTQYF. CDR3 sequence (DNA): TGTGCCAGCAGCTACGGTCGGTTCACAGATACGCAGTATTTT. This chain links TRBV7-3 with TRBJ2-3; D not certain. V shed 4 bases and J shed 2 bases, with 10 bases lying between them. CDR3 size: 14 residues. Germline lookup yields CDR1 SGHTA and CDR2 FQGTGA.